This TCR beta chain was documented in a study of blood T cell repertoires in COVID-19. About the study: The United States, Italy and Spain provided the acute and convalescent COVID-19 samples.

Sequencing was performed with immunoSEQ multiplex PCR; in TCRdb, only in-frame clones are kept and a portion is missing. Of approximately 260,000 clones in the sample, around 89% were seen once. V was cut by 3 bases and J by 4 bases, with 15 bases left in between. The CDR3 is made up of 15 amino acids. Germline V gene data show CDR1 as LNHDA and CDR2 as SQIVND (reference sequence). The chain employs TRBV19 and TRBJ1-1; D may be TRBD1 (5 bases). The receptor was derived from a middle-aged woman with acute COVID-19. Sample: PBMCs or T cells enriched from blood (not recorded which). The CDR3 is CASSIMVGVATEAFF. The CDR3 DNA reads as TGTGCCAGTAGTATTATGGTAGGGGTTGCCACTGAAGCTTTCTTT.